The next 20 T cell receptor beta chains were all read from a single sample in a study of identical twins. TCRdb independently ran MiXCR on the 5' RACE reads; one entry per CDR3 protein. Of 400,000 to 550,000 distinct CDR3 sequences listed, approximately 25% were seen once; the top ten hold around 3%. A further study also used this sample, focusing on T cells expressing NK-cell markers.

The sequenced material came from CD4+ T cells sorted from blood. These receptors all stem from a young woman in good health.

The chain joins TRBV4-2 to TRBJ2-7, with D possibly being TRBD1 or TRBD2 (5 bases each). This CDR3 comprises 16 residues. Germline CDR1 and CDR2: LGHNA and YNFKEQ. Deletions cut 0 bases from V and 0 bases from J, with 12 bases between. CDR3: CASSQDLGPSSYEQYF. The CDR3 region has the DNA TGTGCCAGCAGCCAAGATTTGGGACCATCCTCCTACGAGCAGTACTTC.

This clonotype was counted only a few times. This chain joins TRBV5-6 and TRBJ2-1; TRBD1 matches at 8 bases. This CDR3 has 13 amino acids. Germline V gene data show CDR1 as SGHDT and CDR2 as YYEEEE. V was clipped by 1 base and J by 8 bases; unmatched bases: 2. CDR3 in DNA: TGTGCCAGCAGCTTGATCAGGGGGCATGAGCAGTTCTTC. Translating gives CASSLIRGHEQFF.

This clonotype was observed a handful of times. The chain has TRBV9 and TRBJ2-2, with 11 bases identical to TRBD1. The trim removed 0 bases at V and 1 base at J, leaving 5 bases unmatched. This CDR3 comprises 18 residues. Per the germline V gene, CDR1 is SGDLS and CDR2 is YYNGEE. The CDR3 DNA follows: TGTGCCAGCAGCGTAGGAGGACAGGGGGCGGGGAACACCGGGGAGCTGTTTTTT. This encodes CASSVGGQGAGNTGELFF.

The chain joins TRBV20-1 to TRBJ2-1, with TRBD2 matching over 8 bases. Germline V gives CDR1 DFQATT, CDR2 SNEGSKA (reference sequence). Losses at the gene ends were 6 bases for V and 9 bases for J; bases not matched to a gene: 16. The CDR3 length is 15 residues. The CDR3 region is CSAPPSGLARSEQFF. Here the CDR3 DNA reads TGCAGTGCCCCTCCATCAGGACTAGCACGCAGTGAGCAGTTCTTC.

The rearrangement links TRBV7-2 to TRBJ2-7; D may be TRBD2 (5 bases). Trimming took off 0 bases at V and 2 bases at J, with 14 bases between the two ends. This CDR3 spans 16 amino acids. Per germline, CDR1 SGHTA and CDR2 FQGNSA. This CDR3 reads CASSLARVRGPYEQYF. DNA for the CDR3: TGTGCCAGCAGCTTAGCGAGGGTGAGAGGCCCCTACGAGCAGTACTTC.

The chain has TRBV12-3 or TRBV12-4 and TRBJ2-6, with 7 bases that match TRBD2. V lost 4 bases and J lost 12; bases outside the gene matches: 6. This CDR3 is 13 amino acids long. The CDR3 region has the DNA TGTGCCAGCAGTTGGGGAGGGTTTGGCGTCCTGACTTTC. The encoded protein is CASSWGGFGVLTF.

This clonotype has a count of ten or more. This rearrangement joins TRBV12-3 or TRBV12-4 to TRBJ2-2; D gene unclear. This CDR3 is built from 14 residues. V was shortened by 6 bases and J by 3 bases, with 11 bases between the two germline ends. CDR3 nucleotides: TGTGCCAGCAGAGACTGGAGAGACACCGGGGAGCTGTTTTTT. Protein product: CASRDWRDTGELFF.

The V gene is TRBV7-2, the J gene TRBJ2-1; D ambiguous. Between the trimmed V and J ends, which lost 4 bases and 8 bases, there was a span of 18 bases. The CDR3 totals 15 residues. Looked up from germline, CDR1 is SGHTA and CDR2 is FQGNSA. CDR3 amino acids: CASSSNGYGTDEQFF. CDR3 sequence (DNA): TGTGCCAGCAGCTCCAACGGGTATGGTACAGATGAGCAGTTCTTC.

DNA for the CDR3: TGTGCCAGCAGCTTAGGGCAGCGGGGGGGTTTGGATACGCAGTATTTT. This gives the protein CASSLGQRGGLDTQYF. The V gene is TRBV7-8, the J gene TRBJ2-3; 10 nucleotides match TRBD2. The germline V gene encodes CDR1 SGHVS and CDR2 FQNEAQ. V was clipped by 1 base and J by 6 bases; unmatched bases: 7. This CDR3 is 16 amino acids long. The full variable domain, rest sourced from reference TRBV7-8 and TRBJ2-3, is GAGVSQSPRYKVAKRGQDVALRCDPISGHVSLFWYQQALGQGPEFLTYFQNEAQLDKSGLPSDRFFAERPEGSVSTLKIQRTQQEDSAVYLCASSLGQRGGLDTQYFGPGTRLTVL.

This clonotype was seen more than once but under ten times. The J gene is TRBJ1-1, the V gene TRBV12-3 or TRBV12-4, with unresolved D. The V end lost 7 bases, the J end lost 5 bases, and 20 bases lay between the germline ends. This CDR3 has 15 residues. The CDR3 sequence is CASTLLIGARTEAFF. CDR3 nucleotide sequence: TGTGCCAGCACCCTCCTTATCGGTGCTAGGACTGAAGCTTTCTTT.

V is TRBV7-9 and J is TRBJ2-7; 8 positions agree with TRBD1. Trimming at V came to 5 bases and at J to 5 bases, leaving 8 bases not matched to a gene. Germline V lookup: CDR1 SEHNR, CDR2 FQNEAQ (reference sequence). CDR3 length equals 14 residues. This chain's CDR3 is CASSADRVRDEQYF. For the CDR3, the DNA is TGTGCCAGCAGCGCGGACAGGGTTCGAGACGAGCAGTACTTC.

CDR3: CASSFRLAGGSYNEQFF. The CDR3 DNA reads TGTGCCAGCAGCTTCCGACTAGCGGGAGGGTCCTACAATGAGCAGTTCTTC. This chain connects TRBV11-2 to TRBJ2-1, with 14 bases identical to TRBD2. There are 17 residues in the CDR3. Germline values: CDR1 SGHAT, CDR2 FQNNGV. J was trimmed by 1 base and V by 3 bases; bases with no gene match: 2. The full variable domain, its missing parts supplied by reference TRBV11-2 and TRBJ2-1, is EAGVAQSPRYKIIEKRQSVAFWCNPISGHATLYWYQQILGQGPKLLIQFQNNGVVDDSQLPKDRFSAERLKGVDSTLKIQPAKLEDSAVYLCASSFRLAGGSYNEQFFGPGTRLTVL.

The chain couples TRBV5-1 to TRBJ2-3, with 9 positions matching TRBD2. Losses at the gene ends were 3 bases for V and 2 bases for J; bases not matched to a gene: 4. The germline V gene has CDR1 SGHRS and CDR2 YFSETQ. The CDR3 covers 15 residues. Here the CDR3 reads CASSYRLAVTDTQYF. Written as DNA, the CDR3 is TGCGCCAGCAGCTATCGACTAGCGGTCACAGATACGCAGTATTTT.

This clonotype has only a few counts. The chain links TRBV5-1 to TRBJ2-7; TRBD1 matches 8 bases. This CDR3 has 14 amino acids. Germline V gene data show CDR1 as SGHRS and CDR2 as YFSETQ. Trimming took 0 bases from V and 5 from J; bases not matched to a gene: 4. This CDR3 is CASSLDPGGDEQYF. The CDR3 bases are TGCGCCAGCAGCTTGGATCCAGGGGGCGACGAGCAGTACTTC.

This chain uses TRBV11-1 with TRBJ1-2; 7 nucleotides agree with TRBD1. The CDR3 loop spans 15 amino acids. Looked up from germline, CDR1 is SGHAT and CDR2 is FQDESV (reference sequence). With 0 bases clipped from V and 4 bases from J, the junction kept 5 bases outside the gene matches. In nucleotides, the CDR3 is TGTGCCAGCAGCTTAGCGGCCGACAGGGTCTATGGCTACACCTTC. It specifies CASSLAADRVYGYTF.

This clonotype was counted between two and nine times. The chain employs TRBV5-1 and TRBJ2-7; maybe TRBD1 (6 bases). The V end was cut by 0 bases, the J end by 0 bases, with 10 bases between. The CDR3 is 15 residues long. Germline CDR1 SGHRS, CDR2 YFSETQ. Here the CDR3 DNA reads TGCGCCAGCAGCTTGGGGACAGCTATCTCCTACGAGCAGTACTTC. It is translated as CASSLGTAISYEQYF.

This clonotype has just one count. The chain recombines TRBV7-3 with TRBJ2-3, with a tentative D call TRBD2 (5 bases). Germline assignment: CDR1 SGHTA and CDR2 FQGTGA. CDR3 length equals 18 residues. V was trimmed by 2 bases and J by 0 bases, leaving 18 bases between them. CDR3 loop: CASSLCREERTSTDTQYF. CDR3 DNA sequence: TGTGCCAGCAGCTTATGTAGGGAAGAGCGGACTAGCACAGATACGCAGTATTTT.

The rearrangement joins TRBV28 to TRBJ2-6, with D possibly being TRBD1 (5 bases). V was clipped by 10 bases and J by 2 bases, with 15 bases between them. The germline gives CDR1 MDHEN, CDR2 SYDVKM. The CDR3 has 15 amino acids. The CDR3 loop reads CATSARATGANVLTF. In DNA, the CDR3 is TGTGCCACCAGCGCCAGGGCCACTGGGGCCAACGTCCTGACTTTC.

This clonotype came up a few times. The rearrangement links TRBV18 to TRBJ2-1; TRBD2 might be the D (6 bases). This CDR3 is 14 amino acids long. Germline V gene data show CDR1 as KGHSH and CDR2 as LQKENI. Trimming cost V 3 bases and J 9 bases, with 15 bases left between them. This CDR3 is CASSPTGLSGEQFF. CDR3 nucleotides: TGTGCCAGCTCACCGACCGGACTATCCGGTGAGCAGTTCTTC.

The chain carries TRBV20-1 and TRBJ2-7; 14 nucleotides align to TRBD2. The germline V gene encodes CDR1 DFQATT and CDR2 SNEGSKA (reference sequence). This CDR3 has 15 residues. With 2 bases clipped from V and 4 bases from J, the junction kept 4 bases outside the gene matches. The CDR3 DNA reads TGCAGTGCTAGACGGACTAGCGGGGGGAGGTACGAGCAGTACTTC. Translating gives CSARRTSGGRYEQYF.